A selection of T cell receptor beta chains follows, all from one sample in a study of blood T cells in healthy people across ages. TCRdb re-called the 5' RACE reads through MiXCR, storing one row per CDR3 protein. The sample carries roughly 2 million distinct CDR3 sequences, around 48% recorded once. Sequences were obtained from blood. These receptors all come from a woman between 40 and 55 years old in good health. CDR3s leave out the opening cysteine and the closing phenylalanine or tryptophan. Fields, in order: clone size, V gene, CDR3 protein. Expanded clones get a size class; other rows say once, few or many, or leave the size out.

NA | TRBV7-9 | ASSSVDLGGYEQY
NA | TRBV10-3 | AISGGTGSGANVLT
NA | TRBV9 | ASSGAPGYEQY
NA | TRBV20-1 | SASGQVAKNIQY
few | TRBV5-4 | ASSFGLQGELDQPQH
NA | TRBV11-2 | ASSPRPLLAGVIDTQY
NA | TRBV7-2 | ASSLVVGAGWSQETQY
few | TRBV20-1 | SAPPGGREQF
NA | TRBV7-2 | ASSLVSGLAGGSDNEQY
NA | TRBV12-3/TRBV12-4 | ASSFGLRNSPLH
NA | TRBV9 | ASSSGLAGLSYEQY
NA | TRBV7-2 | ASSPTNGLAGRFQETQY
NA | TRBV5-4 | ASSVTPGQIHEQY
NA | TRBV4-3 | ASSQGDRLQGGYT
NA | TRBV20-1 | SAANQETQY
NA | TRBV20-1 | SARTGQGFLPGGYT
NA | TRBV7-8 | ASSSGALSSYEQY
NA | TRBV27 | ASSFYGLGNEKLF
NA | TRBV6-5 | ASSSNNLLAGSSYNEQF
few | TRBV4-2 | ASSQDQQTGGEQY
NA | TRBV7-2 | ASSPTGLTSTNTQY
few | TRBV20-1 | SAYLGNNEQF
NA | TRBV6-1 | ASSAYAGTTSYEQY
NA | TRBV9 | ASSQTGFPISYEQY
NA | TRBV14 | ASSQEWGAGAPETQY
NA | TRBV7-2 | ASRPSGGLNNEQY
few | TRBV4-1 | ASSESDGDGTEAF
NA | TRBV12-3/TRBV12-4 | ASSLFVGQTVYEQY
NA | TRBV28 | ASSLAGGEIYEQY
NA | TRBV29-1 | SAGGGGRYYEQF
NA | TRBV12-3/TRBV12-4 | ASSLNRALSSNTEAF
NA | TRBV6-2/TRBV6-3 | ASREVGIYGYT
NA | TRBV5-1 | ASSLESALLHQETQY
NA | TRBV5-6 | ASISQGLTDTQY
NA | TRBV10-1 | ASGDVRAGANVLT
NA | TRBV6-6 | ASSQRFSEAF
NA | TRBV2 | ASSEERQGTQY
many | TRBV20-1 | SARRGSTDTQY
few | TRBV7-8 | ASSRKRVLAKNIQY
NA | TRBV2 | ASNPRRTGSTEAF
NA | TRBV20-1 | SATRPRGNQPQH
NA | TRBV11-2 | ASSVRTSGAYNEQY
NA | TRBV27 | ASTLKWVSGGVGLTGELF
many | TRBV5-1 | ASSLGTGGETQY
NA | TRBV20-1 | SARSPRLAGLDTQY
NA | TRBV4-2 | ASSQDPGGDHEQF
NA | TRBV3-1 | ASSQVWGGGGEQF
NA | TRBV20-1 | SAEGLAWYNEQF